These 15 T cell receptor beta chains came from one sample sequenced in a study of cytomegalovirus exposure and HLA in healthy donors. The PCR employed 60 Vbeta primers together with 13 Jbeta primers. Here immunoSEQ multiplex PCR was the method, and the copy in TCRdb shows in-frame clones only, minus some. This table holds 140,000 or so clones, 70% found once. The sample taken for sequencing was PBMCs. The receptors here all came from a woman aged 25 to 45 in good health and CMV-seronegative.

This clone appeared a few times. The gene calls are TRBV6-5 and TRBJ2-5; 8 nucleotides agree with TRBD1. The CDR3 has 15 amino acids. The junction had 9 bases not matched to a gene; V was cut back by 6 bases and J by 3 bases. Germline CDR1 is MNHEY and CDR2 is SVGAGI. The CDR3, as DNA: TGTGCCAGCAGCCAGCCAGGGGGCATAGAAGAGACCCAGTACTTC. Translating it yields CASSQPGGIEETQYF.

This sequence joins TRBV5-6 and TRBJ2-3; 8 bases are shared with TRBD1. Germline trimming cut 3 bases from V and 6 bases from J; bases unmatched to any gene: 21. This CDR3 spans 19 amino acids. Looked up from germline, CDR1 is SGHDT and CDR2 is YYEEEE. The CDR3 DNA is TGTGCCAGCAGCTACAGGGGGATGAAGACGGGAGTCGGAGGTGATACGCAGTATTTT. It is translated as CASSYRGMKTGVGGDTQYF. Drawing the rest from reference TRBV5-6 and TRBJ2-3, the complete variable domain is DAGVTQSPTHLIKTRGQQVTLRCSPKSGHDTVSWYQQALGQGPQFIFQYYEEEERQRGNFPDRFSGHQFPNYSSELNVNALLLGDSALYLCASSYRGMKTGVGGDTQYFGPGTRLTVL.

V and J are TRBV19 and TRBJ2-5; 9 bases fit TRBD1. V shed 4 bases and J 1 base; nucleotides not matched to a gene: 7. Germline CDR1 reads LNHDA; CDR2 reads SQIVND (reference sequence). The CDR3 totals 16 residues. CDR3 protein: CASSKGQGRSQETQYF. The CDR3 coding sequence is TGTGCCAGTAGTAAGGGACAGGGACGGTCCCAAGAGACCCAGTACTTC.

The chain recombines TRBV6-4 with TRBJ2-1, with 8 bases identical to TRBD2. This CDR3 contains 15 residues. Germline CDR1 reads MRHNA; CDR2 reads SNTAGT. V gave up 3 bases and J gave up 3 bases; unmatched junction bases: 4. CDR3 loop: CASSEGAGDYNEQFF. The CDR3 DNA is TGTGCCAGCAGTGAAGGAGCGGGGGACTACAATGAGCAGTTCTTC.

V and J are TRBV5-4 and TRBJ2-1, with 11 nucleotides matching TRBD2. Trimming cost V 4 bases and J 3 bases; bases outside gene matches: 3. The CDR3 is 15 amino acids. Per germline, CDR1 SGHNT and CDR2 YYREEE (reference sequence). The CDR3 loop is CASSPTSGSYNEQFF. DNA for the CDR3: TGTGCCAGCAGCCCAACTAGCGGGAGCTACAATGAGCAGTTCTTC.

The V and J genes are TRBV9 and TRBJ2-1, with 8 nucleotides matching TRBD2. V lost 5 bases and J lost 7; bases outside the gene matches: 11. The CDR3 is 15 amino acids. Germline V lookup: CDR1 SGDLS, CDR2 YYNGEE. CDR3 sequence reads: CASSQLAGSGNEQFF. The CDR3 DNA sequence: TGTGCCAGCAGTCAATTAGCGGGATCTGGGAATGAGCAGTTCTTC.

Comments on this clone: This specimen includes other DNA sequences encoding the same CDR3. This CDR3 is CASSPQSSYEQYF. For the CDR3, the DNA is TGTGCCAGCAGTCCACAGAGCTCCTACGAGCAGTACTTC. The V call is TRBV27, the J call TRBJ2-7; D is unclear. The CDR3 has 13 residues. Germline V gene sequence: CDR1 MNHEY, CDR2 SMNVEV (reference sequence). The V gene lost 5 bases and the J gene lost 0 bases, with 8 bases spanning the gap.

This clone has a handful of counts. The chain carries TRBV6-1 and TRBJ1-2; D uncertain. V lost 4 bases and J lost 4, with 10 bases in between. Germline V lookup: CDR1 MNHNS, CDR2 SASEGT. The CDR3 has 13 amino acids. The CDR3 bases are TGTGCCAGCAGTGTGGCACCTAGCTATGGCTACACCTTC. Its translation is CASSVAPSYGYTF.

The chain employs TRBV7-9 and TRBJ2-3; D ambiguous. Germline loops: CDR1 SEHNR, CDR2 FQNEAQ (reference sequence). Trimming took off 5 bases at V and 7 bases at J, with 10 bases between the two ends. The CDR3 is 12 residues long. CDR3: CASSPEANTQYF. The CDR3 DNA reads TGTGCCAGCAGCCCCGAGGCGAATACGCAGTATTTT.

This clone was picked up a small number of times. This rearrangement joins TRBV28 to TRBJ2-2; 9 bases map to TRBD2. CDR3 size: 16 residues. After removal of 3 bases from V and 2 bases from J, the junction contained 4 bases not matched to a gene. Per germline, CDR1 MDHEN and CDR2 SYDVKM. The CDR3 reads CASSLPTSGNTGELFF. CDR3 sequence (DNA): TGTGCCAGCAGTTTGCCGACTAGCGGAAACACCGGGGAGCTGTTTTTT.

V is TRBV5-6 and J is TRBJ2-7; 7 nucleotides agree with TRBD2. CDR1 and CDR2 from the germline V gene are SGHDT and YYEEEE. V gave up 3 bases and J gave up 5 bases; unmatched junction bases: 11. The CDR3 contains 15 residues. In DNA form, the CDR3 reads TGTGCCAGCAGCTCGCAGGCTAGCGGTGGGGACGAGCAGTACTTC. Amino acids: CASSSQASGGDEQYF.

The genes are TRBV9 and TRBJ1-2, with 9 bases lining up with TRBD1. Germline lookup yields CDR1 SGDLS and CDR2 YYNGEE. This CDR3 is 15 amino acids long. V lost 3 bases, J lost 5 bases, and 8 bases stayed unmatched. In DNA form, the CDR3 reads TGTGCCAGCAGCGCTCGTTTTGGGACAGGGTATGGCTACACCTTC. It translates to CASSARFGTGYGYTF.

CDR3 bases: TGTGCCAGCGTGGGCAGGGGGGAGGACGAGCAGTACTTC. Translation: CASVGRGEDEQYF. The rearrangement uses TRBV28 and TRBJ2-5; D is possibly TRBD1 (7 bases). Judging by the DNA end, TRBJ2-7 fits better; the J call may be wrong. The germline V gene encodes CDR1 MDHEN and CDR2 SYDVKM. The CDR3 consists of 13 residues.

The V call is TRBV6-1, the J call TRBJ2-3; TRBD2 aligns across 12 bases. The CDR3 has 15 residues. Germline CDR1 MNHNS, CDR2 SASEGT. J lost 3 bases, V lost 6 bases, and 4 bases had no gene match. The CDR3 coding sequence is TGTGCCAGCAGGGCGACTAGCGGGAGTACAGATACGCAGTATTTT. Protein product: CASRATSGSTDTQYF.

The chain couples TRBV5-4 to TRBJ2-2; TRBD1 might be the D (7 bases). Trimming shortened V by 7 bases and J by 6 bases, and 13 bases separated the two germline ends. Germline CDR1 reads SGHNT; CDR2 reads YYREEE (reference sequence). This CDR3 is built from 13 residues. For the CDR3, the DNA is TGTGCCAGCCGTCCCAGGGGGGCCGGGGAGCTGTTTTTT. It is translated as CASRPRGAGELFF.